The 23 T cell receptor beta chains reported below all come from one sample, sequenced in a study of shared clonotypes between healthy human individuals. CD45RO-negative cells were positively selected for CCR7, leaving out terminally differentiated effector memory CD45RA+ cells. The assay was immunoSEQ multiplex PCR, and TCRdb's table has in-frame clones only and misses some. The sample has some 2.1 million clones; over 85% are singletons. Sample: naive CD8+ T cells from PBMCs. These receptors all come from a young man in good health. Some clones in this sample may be carry-over from other donors' samples.

This chain links TRBV30 with TRBJ1-4; a weak D match, TRBD1 (6 bases). The CDR3 sequence is 14 residues long. The germline gives CDR1 GTSNPN, CDR2 SVGIG (reference sequence). Trimming left V 2 bases short and J 8 bases short, with 15 bases between. Here the CDR3 reads CAWSLSRGPEKLFF. In DNA, the CDR3 is TGTGCCTGGAGTCTCTCCAGGGGACCCGAAAAACTGTTTTTT.

The table lists this clone with a count of one. This rearrangement joins TRBV9 to TRBJ1-3; TRBD1 matches at 12 bases. Germline CDR1 SGDLS, CDR2 YYNGEE. This CDR3 contains 20 residues. V shed 0 bases and J 0 bases; nucleotides not matched to a gene: 10. The CDR3 spells CASSVVPGTGGQTSGNTIYF. Here the CDR3 DNA reads TGTGCCAGCAGCGTAGTTCCCGGGACAGGGGGCCAAACCTCTGGAAACACCATATATTTT.

V is TRBV7-3 and J is TRBJ2-7; D might be TRBD1 (6 bases). This CDR3 has 14 residues. V was cut by 2 bases and J by 5 bases, with 13 bases left in between. CDR1 and CDR2 from the germline V gene are SGHTA and FQGTGA. The DNA of the CDR3 is TGTGCCAGCAGCTTAGGGGGCACCGCCAACGAGCAGTACTTC. Its protein product is CASSLGGTANEQYF.

This clone was picked up one time. This chain connects TRBV9 to TRBJ2-5; either TRBD1 or TRBD2 may fit D (5 bases each). The germline V gene encodes CDR1 SGDLS and CDR2 YYNGEE. V dropped 2 bases and J dropped 4 bases, with 12 bases sitting between them. This CDR3 has 14 residues. The chain's CDR3 is CASSVHRDPETQYF. In nucleotides, the CDR3 is TGTGCCAGCAGCGTCCACCGGGACCCAGAGACCCAGTACTTC. Based on the CDR3 plus reference TRBV9 and TRBJ2-5, the full variable domain is DSGVTQTPKHLITATGQRVTLRCSPRSGDLSVYWYQQSLDQGLQFLIQYYNGEERAKGNILERFSAQQFPDLHSELNLSSLELGDSALYFCASSVHRDPETQYFGPGTRLLVL.

The J gene is TRBJ1-5, the V gene TRBV5-4; D may be TRBD1 (6 bases). CDR3 size: 14 residues. V was shortened by 2 bases and J by 6 bases, with 12 bases between the two germline ends. Germline lookup yields CDR1 SGHNT and CDR2 YYREEE (reference sequence). The CDR3 nucleotides are TGTGCCAGCAGCTTAGGCGGGGGCAGTCAGCCCCAGCATTTT. Amino acids: CASSLGGGSQPQHF.

The V gene is TRBV9, the J gene TRBJ1-1; D perhaps matches TRBD1 (6 bases). CDR1 is SGDLS and CDR2 is YYNGEE in the germline V gene. The CDR3 spans 16 residues. V dropped 3 bases and J dropped 0 bases, with 15 bases sitting between them. The DNA of the CDR3 is TGTGCCAGCAGCGATGGGGGCGCGGCGGTGAACACTGAAGCTTTCTTT. Translation gives CASSDGGAAVNTEAFF.

Concerning this clone: Distinct nucleotide sequences in the sample also encode this CDR3. The chain carries TRBV9 and TRBJ2-3; 8 bases are a match to TRBD2. CDR1 SGDLS and CDR2 YYNGEE come from the germline V gene. Trimming removed 4 bases from V and 3 bases from J; junction bases left unmatched: 7. This CDR3 spans 15 amino acids. The CDR3 loop is CASSPGPGGTDTQYF. CDR3 DNA: TGTGCCAGCAGCCCCGGTCCGGGAGGGACAGATACGCAGTATTTT.

The CDR3 DNA is TGTGCCAGCAAGGGTCCATACCGGGTAGATACGCAGTATTTT. Protein sequence: CASKGPYRVDTQYF. V is TRBV28 and J is TRBJ2-3; D remains ambiguous. Between the trimmed V and J ends, which lost 7 bases and 5 bases, there was a span of 16 bases. The CDR3 extends over 14 amino acids. Germline V gene data show CDR1 as MDHEN and CDR2 as SYDVKM.

The chain is built from TRBV27 and TRBJ1-5, with 8 bases that match TRBD1. V was pared by 5 bases and J by 6 bases, with 6 bases of the junction left unmatched. The germline CDR1 and CDR2 sequences are MNHEY and SMNVEV (reference sequence). The CDR3 runs 14 residues. The CDR3 DNA reads TGTGCCAGCAGTCCGACAGGGGCTACTCAGCCCCAGCATTTT. The encoded protein is CASSPTGATQPQHF.

The J gene is TRBJ2-5, the V gene TRBV4-2, with D unresolved. CDR1 LGHNA and CDR2 YNFKEQ come from the germline V gene. V was shortened by 4 bases and J by 11 bases, with 17 bases between the two germline ends. The CDR3 spans 13 residues. The CDR3: CASSLETPLEQYF. The CDR3 DNA sequence: TGTGCCAGCAGCCTCGAGACACCTTTGGAGCAGTACTTC.

The chain recombines TRBV7-9 with TRBJ1-2; no firm D call. Germline CDR1 SEHNR, CDR2 FQNEAQ (reference sequence). The CDR3 covers 10 residues. The V and J ends lost 5 bases and 14 bases respectively, with 12 bases between them. Written as DNA, the CDR3 is TGTGCCAGCAGCCCAGCATCGTGGACCTTC. It encodes CASSPASWTF. The complete variable domain, with remaining parts taken from reference TRBV7-9 and TRBJ1-2, reads DTGVSQNPRHKITKRGQNVTFRCDPISEHNRLYWYRQTLGQGPEFLTYFQNEAQLEKSRLLSDRFSAERPKGSFSTLEIQRTEQGDSAMYLCASSPASWTFGSGTRLTVV.

The J gene is TRBJ2-1, the V gene TRBV7-2; 12 nucleotides agree with TRBD2. The CDR3 totals 15 residues. CDR1 and CDR2 from the germline V gene are SGHTA and FQGNSA. Losses at the gene ends were 6 bases for V and 6 bases for J; bases not matched to a gene: 6. CDR3 protein: CASRLLAGGFNEQFF. The CDR3 coding sequence is TGTGCCAGCAGGCTACTAGCGGGAGGATTCAATGAGCAGTTCTTC.

The chain joins TRBV7-9 to TRBJ2-1; TRBD1 aligns across 9 bases. With V trimmed by 5 bases and J by 3 bases, 5 bases remained unmatched. Looked up from germline, CDR1 is SEHNR and CDR2 is FQNEAQ (reference sequence). The CDR3 has 15 amino acids. For the CDR3, the DNA is TGTGCCAGCAGCACCGGGACAGGGATCTACAATGAGCAGTTCTTC. Its translation: CASSTGTGIYNEQFF. Looking up the rest from reference TRBV7-9 and TRBJ2-1 gives the full variable domain: DTGVSQNPRHKITKRGQNVTFRCDPISEHNRLYWYRQTLGQGPEFLTYFQNEAQLEKSRLLSDRFSAERPKGSFSTLEIQRTEQGDSAMYLCASSTGTGIYNEQFFGPGTRLTVL.

The rearrangement links TRBV11-3 to TRBJ2-2; 7 positions agree with TRBD1. From germline, CDR1 is SGHNT and CDR2 YENEEA. V lost 5 bases to trimming and J lost 4 bases; unmatched junction nucleotides: 16. The CDR3 totals 18 residues. The CDR3 loop is CASSTNRGSGIGTGELFF. In DNA, the CDR3 is TGTGCCAGCAGCACGAACAGGGGATCCGGGATCGGCACCGGGGAGCTGTTTTTT.

The chain is built from TRBV7-9 and TRBJ1-2, with a tentative D call TRBD1 (5 bases). Germline CDR1 reads SEHNR; CDR2 reads FQNEAQ (reference sequence). Trimming pared 3 bases from V and 2 bases from J, leaving 19 bases between. The CDR3 is 17 residues long. For the CDR3, the DNA is TGTGCCAGCAGCTTTCTTCTTCCGGACACCTACAACTATGGCTACACCTTC. Translated: CASSFLLPDTYNYGYTF.

Comment on this clone: Other nucleotide sequences in the sample specify the same CDR3. V and J are TRBV28 and TRBJ2-1; the match to TRBD1 covers 7 bases. V dropped 1 base and J dropped 6; count of bases not matched to a gene: 0. Germline V lookup: CDR1 MDHEN, CDR2 SYDVKM. This CDR3 is built from 13 residues. CDR3 DNA: TGTGCCAGCAGTTTATCAGGGGGCAATGAGCAGTTCTTC. Its protein is CASSLSGGNEQFF.

The chain is built from TRBV7-9 and TRBJ2-1, with 8 bases fitting TRBD1. This CDR3 comprises 11 residues. CDR1 SEHNR and CDR2 FQNEAQ come from the germline V gene (reference sequence). V shed 5 bases and J 15 bases; nucleotides not matched to a gene: 6. CDR3: CASSQGAFVFF. For the CDR3, the DNA is TGTGCCAGCAGCCAGGGGGCTTTTGTGTTCTTC.

The chain has TRBV4-1 and TRBJ2-5, with 7 bases that match TRBD2. The CDR3 length is 17 residues. With V trimmed by 0 bases and J by 0 bases, 7 bases remained unmatched. Germline lookup yields CDR1 MGHRA and CDR2 YSYEKL. The CDR3 here is CASSQDGQAGNQETQYF. The CDR3 DNA follows: TGCGCCAGCAGCCAAGACGGCCAAGCGGGAAACCAAGAGACCCAGTACTTC.

To note about this clone: Other DNA sequences in this sample translate to the same CDR3. This sequence joins TRBV27 and TRBJ1-2, with D possibly being TRBD1 (5 bases). This CDR3 is 13 amino acids long. Trimming cost V 3 bases and J 3 bases, with 8 bases left between them. Germline CDR1 reads MNHEY; CDR2 reads SMNVEV (reference sequence). CDR3 region: CASSFGGDYGYTF. DNA for the CDR3: TGTGCCAGCAGTTTTGGAGGGGACTATGGCTACACCTTC.

The V and J genes are TRBV10-3 and TRBJ1-1; possible D gene TRBD1, 6 bases. Germline-derived CDR1 and CDR2 are ENHRY and SYGVKD. This CDR3 comprises 15 residues. The ends were cut back, 4 bases at V and 0 bases at J, with 12 bases in the middle. CDR3 nucleotide sequence: TGTGCCATCAGTGTAGGGGGAGTACTGAACACTGAAGCTTTCTTT. This codes for CAISVGGVLNTEAFF.

The CDR3 is CAISNTGTVYEQYF. The CDR3 nucleotides read TGTGCCATCAGTAATACCGGGACAGTTTACGAGCAGTACTTC. The rearrangement joins TRBV10-3 to TRBJ2-7; 7 positions agree with TRBD1. CDR1 is ENHRY and CDR2 is SYGVKD in the germline V gene. The CDR3 extends over 14 amino acids. Losses at the gene ends were 5 bases for V and 4 bases for J; bases not matched to a gene: 8.

V and J are TRBV11-2 and TRBJ2-5; TRBD2 aligns across 7 bases. The CDR3 extends over 14 amino acids. Germline loops: CDR1 SGHAT, CDR2 FQNNGV. V was clipped by 5 bases and J by 4 bases; unmatched bases: 7. For the CDR3, the DNA is TGTGCCAGCAGCCCCCGCGGGGGAACAGAGACCCAGTACTTC. It encodes CASSPRGGTETQYF.

This chain links TRBV5-1 with TRBJ1-1; 8 nucleotides align to TRBD1. The CDR3 runs to 18 residues. Germline V gene lookup returns CDR1 SGHRS and CDR2 YFSETQ. Germline trimming cut 4 bases from V and 0 bases from J; bases unmatched to any gene: 14. The CDR3 reads CASSPPITGTGMNTEAFF. The CDR3 DNA sequence: TGCGCCAGCAGCCCTCCCATAACCGGGACAGGAATGAACACTGAAGCTTTCTTT.